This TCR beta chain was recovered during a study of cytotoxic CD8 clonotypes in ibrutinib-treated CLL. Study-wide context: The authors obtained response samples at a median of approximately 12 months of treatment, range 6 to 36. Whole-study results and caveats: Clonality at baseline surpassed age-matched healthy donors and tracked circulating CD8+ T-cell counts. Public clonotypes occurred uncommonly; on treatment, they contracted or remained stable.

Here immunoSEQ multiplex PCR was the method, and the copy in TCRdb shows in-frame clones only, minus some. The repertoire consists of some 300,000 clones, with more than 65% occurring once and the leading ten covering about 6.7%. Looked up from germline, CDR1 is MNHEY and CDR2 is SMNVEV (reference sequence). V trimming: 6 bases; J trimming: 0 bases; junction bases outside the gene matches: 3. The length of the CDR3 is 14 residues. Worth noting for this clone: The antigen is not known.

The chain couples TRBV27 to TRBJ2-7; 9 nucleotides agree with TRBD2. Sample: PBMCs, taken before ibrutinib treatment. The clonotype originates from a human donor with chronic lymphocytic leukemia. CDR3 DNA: TGTGCCAGCAGCCGTAGCGGGAGCTCCTACGAGCAGTACTTC. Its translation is CASSRSGSSYEQYF.